This T cell receptor beta chain comes out of a study of T cells in Graves' hyperthyroidism and ophthalmopathy. The study's findings and limits: A median around 5.9 months before onset, the model predicted ophthalmopathy. Blood held most thyroid clonotypes expanded above 0.001 frequency.

Regions amplified from RNA transcripts were the TCR beta CDR3 regions. A first-round RT-PCR of the TCR CDR3 used the HTBI primer set. MiXCR, applied by TCRdb to the multiplex PCR reads, yields one record per CDR3 protein. The table shows 550,000 to 700,000 distinct CDR3 sequences, with more than 45% occurring only once. Germline CDR1 reads SNHLY; CDR2 reads FYNNEI. Trimming cost V 7 bases and J 1 base; bases outside gene matches: 1. The CDR3 extends over 13 amino acids. In this sample, this clonotype turned up once. Its matching antigen is unknown. Sequences were obtained from peripheral blood or thyroid tissue (not recorded which). This rearrangement joins TRBV2 to TRBJ2-5, with 9 positions matching TRBD2. This clonotype originated in an adult woman with Graves' disease, either hyperthyroidism or ophthalmopathy (not recorded which). CDR3 DNA sequence: TGTGCCAGCAAAGCGGGAGGCCAAGAGACCCAGTACTTC. Amino acids: CASKAGGQETQYF.